Sequencing of this T cell receptor (beta chain) was carried out in a study of T cell responses to AZD1222 COVID-19 vaccine. General study findings and limits: AZD1222 recipients seropositive at baseline numbered only six or seven.

This clone occurred once. Its specificity is unknown. The CDR3 runs 13 residues. Germline-derived CDR1 and CDR2 are SGDLS and YYNGEE. V dropped 0 bases and J dropped 6 bases, with 8 bases sitting between them. TCRdb's table, derived via immunoSEQ multiplex PCR, lists solely in-frame clones and lacks some. Found here are about 140,000 clones, about 94% of them singletons; the top ten hold just over 5%. This receptor was obtained from an adult in good health. The chain joins TRBV9 to TRBJ2-3, with a tentative D call TRBD1 (5 bases). The sequences come from peripheral blood, collected on day 0 of AZD1222 vaccination. The CDR3 protein is CASSVAQADTQYF. As DNA, the CDR3 is TGTGCCAGCAGCGTAGCACAGGCGGATACGCAGTATTTT.